Detailed here is one T cell receptor beta chain. The data belong to a study of blood T cell repertoires in COVID-19. Study in general: Donors in the United States, Italy and Spain gave samples during acute or convalescent COVID-19. In each case, the material was cDNA or gDNA derived from T cells, B-cell-depleted T cells, or PBMCs.

In the original analysis: Estimates of nucleated cell counts were drawn from the amplification of reference gene primers. Libraries were prepared by immunoSEQ multiplex PCR; TCRdb keeps only in-frame clonotypes and omits some of them. V and J calls and clone size come straight from that table; D and trimming were deduced from the DNA. Of 250,000 to 300,000 clones in the sample, 85% to 90% were seen once. This TCR derives from a woman aged 30 to 39 with COVID-19, enrolled during active disease. The sample consisted of peripheral blood.

The CDR3 nucleotides are TGCGCCAGCAGCTTACAAGACAGGGTGTACGACGAGCAGTACTTC. It translates to CASSLQDRVYDEQYF. The chain combines TRBV5-1 with TRBJ2-7; 7 bases map to TRBD1. Germline CDR1 and CDR2: SGHRS and YFSETQ. This CDR3 contains 15 residues. V was pared by 2 bases and J by 5 bases, with 10 bases of the junction left unmatched. Full variable domain (rest looked up from reference TRBV5-1 and TRBJ2-7): KAGVTQTPRYLIKTRGQQVTLSCSPISGHRSVSWYQQTPGQGLQFLFEYFSETQRNKGNFPGRFSGRQFSNSRSEMNVSTLELGDSALYLCASSLQDRVYDEQYFGPGTRLTVT.